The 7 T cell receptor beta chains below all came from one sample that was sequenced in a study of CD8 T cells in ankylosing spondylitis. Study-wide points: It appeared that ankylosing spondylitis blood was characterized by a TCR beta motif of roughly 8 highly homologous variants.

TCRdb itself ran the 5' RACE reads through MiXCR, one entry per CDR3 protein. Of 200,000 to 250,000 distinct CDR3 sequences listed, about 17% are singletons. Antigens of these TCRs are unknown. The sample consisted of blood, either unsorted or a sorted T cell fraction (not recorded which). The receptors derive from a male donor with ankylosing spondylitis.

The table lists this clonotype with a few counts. The CDR3 sequence: CASSSLTGGGSDTQYF. The CDR3 DNA reads TGTGCCAGCAGCTCCCTAACCGGCGGGGGGTCAGATACGCAGTATTTT. This chain joins TRBV7-2 and TRBJ2-3; TRBD2 agrees at 8 bases. This CDR3 region has 16 residues. The junction had 10 bases not matched to a gene; V was cut back by 4 bases and J by 4 bases. Germline V gene lookup returns CDR1 SGHTA and CDR2 FQGNSA.

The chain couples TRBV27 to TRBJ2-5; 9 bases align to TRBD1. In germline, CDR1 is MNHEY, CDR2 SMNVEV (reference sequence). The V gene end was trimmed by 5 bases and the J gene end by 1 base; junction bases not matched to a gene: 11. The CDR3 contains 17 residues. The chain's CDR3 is CASSTGTGLLGQETQYF. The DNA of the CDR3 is TGTGCCAGCAGTACCGGGACAGGGTTACTAGGCCAAGAGACCCAGTACTTC.

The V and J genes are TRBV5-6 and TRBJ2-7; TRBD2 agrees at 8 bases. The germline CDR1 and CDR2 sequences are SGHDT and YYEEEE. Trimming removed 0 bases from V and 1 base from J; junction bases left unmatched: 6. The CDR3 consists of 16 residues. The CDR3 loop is CASSLAGGAGSYEQYF. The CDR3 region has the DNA TGTGCCAGCAGCTTGGCCGGGGGGGCTGGATCCTACGAGCAGTACTTC.

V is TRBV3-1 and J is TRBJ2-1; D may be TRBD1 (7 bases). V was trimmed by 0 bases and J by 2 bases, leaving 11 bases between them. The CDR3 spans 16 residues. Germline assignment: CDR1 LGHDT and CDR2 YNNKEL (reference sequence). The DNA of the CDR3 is TGTGCCAGCAGCCAAGATCAGGGGGGCCCCTACAATGAGCAGTTCTTC. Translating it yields CASSQDQGGPYNEQFF.

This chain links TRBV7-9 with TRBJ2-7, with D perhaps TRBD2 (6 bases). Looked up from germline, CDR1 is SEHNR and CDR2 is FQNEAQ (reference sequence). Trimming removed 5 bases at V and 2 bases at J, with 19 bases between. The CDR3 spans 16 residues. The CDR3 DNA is TGTGCCAGCAGCCTGGGGGGACTGGGTTTAACCTACGAGCAGTACTTC. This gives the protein CASSLGGLGLTYEQYF.

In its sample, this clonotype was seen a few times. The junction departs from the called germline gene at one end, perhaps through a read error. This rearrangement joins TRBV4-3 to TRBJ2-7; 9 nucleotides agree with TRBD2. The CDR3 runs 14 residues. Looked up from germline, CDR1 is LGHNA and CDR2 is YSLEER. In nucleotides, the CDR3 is TGCGCCAGCAGTCCCGGGACTAGCTCCCACGAGCAGTACTTC. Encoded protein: CASSPGTSSHEQYF.

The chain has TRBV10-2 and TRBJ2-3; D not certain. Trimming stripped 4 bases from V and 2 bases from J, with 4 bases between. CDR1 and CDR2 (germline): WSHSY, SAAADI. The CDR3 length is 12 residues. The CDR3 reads CASSGLTDTQYF. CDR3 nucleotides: TGCGCCAGCAGTGGGCTCACAGATACGCAGTATTTT.